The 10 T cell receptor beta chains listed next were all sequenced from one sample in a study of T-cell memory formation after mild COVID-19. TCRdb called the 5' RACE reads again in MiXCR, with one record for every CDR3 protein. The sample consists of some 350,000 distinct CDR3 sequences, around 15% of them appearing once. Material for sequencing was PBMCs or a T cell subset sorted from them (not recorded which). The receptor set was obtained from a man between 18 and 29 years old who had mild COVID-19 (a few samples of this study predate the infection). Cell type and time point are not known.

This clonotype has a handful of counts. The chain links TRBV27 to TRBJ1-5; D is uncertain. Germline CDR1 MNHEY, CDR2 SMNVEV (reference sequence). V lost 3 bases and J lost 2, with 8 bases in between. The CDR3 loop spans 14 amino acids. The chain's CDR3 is CASSLNLGNQPQHF. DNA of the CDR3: TGTGCCAGCAGTTTGAACCTGGGCAATCAGCCCCAGCATTTT.

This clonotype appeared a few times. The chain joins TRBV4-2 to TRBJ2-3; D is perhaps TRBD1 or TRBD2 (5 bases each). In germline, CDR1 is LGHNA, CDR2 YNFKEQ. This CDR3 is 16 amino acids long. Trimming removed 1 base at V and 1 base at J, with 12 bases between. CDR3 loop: CASSQVLGVGTDTQYF. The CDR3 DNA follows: TGTGCCAGCAGCCAAGTTTTGGGGGTGGGCACAGATACGCAGTATTTT.

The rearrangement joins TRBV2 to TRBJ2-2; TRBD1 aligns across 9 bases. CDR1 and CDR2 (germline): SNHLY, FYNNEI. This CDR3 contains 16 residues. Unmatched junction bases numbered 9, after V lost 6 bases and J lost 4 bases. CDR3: CASSGGQGHGTGELFF. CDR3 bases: TGTGCCAGCAGCGGGGGACAGGGTCACGGCACCGGGGAGCTGTTTTTT.

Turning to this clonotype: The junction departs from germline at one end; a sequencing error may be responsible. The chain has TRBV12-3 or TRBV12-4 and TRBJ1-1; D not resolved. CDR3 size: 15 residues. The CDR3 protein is CASSSRTAMKTEAFF. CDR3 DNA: TGTGCCAGCAGTTCCCGGACCGCAATGAAAACTGAAGCTTTCTTT.

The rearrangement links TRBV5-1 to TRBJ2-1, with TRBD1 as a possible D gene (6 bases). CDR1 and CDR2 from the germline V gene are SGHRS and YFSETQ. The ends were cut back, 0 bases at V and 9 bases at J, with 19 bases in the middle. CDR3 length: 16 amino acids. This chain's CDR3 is CASSLGQVPGWGEQFF. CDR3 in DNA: TGCGCCAGCAGCTTGGGACAGGTACCAGGCTGGGGTGAGCAGTTCTTC.

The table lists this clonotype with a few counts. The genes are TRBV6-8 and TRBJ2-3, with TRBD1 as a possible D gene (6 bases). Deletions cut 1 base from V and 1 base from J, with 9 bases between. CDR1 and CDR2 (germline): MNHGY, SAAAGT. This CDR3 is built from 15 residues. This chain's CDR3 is CASSYWGPCTDTQYF. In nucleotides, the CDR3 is TGTGCCAGCAGTTACTGGGGGCCGTGCACAGATACGCAGTATTTT.

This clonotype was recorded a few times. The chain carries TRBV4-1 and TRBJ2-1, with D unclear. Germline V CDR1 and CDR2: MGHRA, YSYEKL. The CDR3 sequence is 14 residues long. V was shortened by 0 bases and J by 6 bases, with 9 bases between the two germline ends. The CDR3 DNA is TGCGCCAGCAGCCAAGAGGGCCCAGCCAATGAGCAGTTCTTC. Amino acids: CASSQEGPANEQFF.

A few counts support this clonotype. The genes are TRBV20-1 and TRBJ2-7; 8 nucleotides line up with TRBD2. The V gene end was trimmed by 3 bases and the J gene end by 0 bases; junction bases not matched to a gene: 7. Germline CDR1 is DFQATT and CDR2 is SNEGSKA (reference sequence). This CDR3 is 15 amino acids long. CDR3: CSARVPRGDSYEQYF. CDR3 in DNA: TGCAGTGCTAGGGTTCCGCGGGGGGACTCCTACGAGCAGTACTTC.

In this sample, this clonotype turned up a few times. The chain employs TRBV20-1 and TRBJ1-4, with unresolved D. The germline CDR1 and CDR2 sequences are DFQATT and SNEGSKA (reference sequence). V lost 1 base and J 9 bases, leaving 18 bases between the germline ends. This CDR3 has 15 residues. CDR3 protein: CSARVPAGREKKLFF. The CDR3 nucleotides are TGCAGTGCTAGAGTCCCGGCGGGAAGGGAGAAAAAACTGTTTTTT.

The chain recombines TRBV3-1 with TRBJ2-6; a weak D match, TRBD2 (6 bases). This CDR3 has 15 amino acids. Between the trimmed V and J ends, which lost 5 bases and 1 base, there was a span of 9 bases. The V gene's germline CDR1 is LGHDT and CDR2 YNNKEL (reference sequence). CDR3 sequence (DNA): TGTGCCAGCAGCATCGGGGGTTCTGGGGCCAACGTCCTGACTTTC. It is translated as CASSIGGSGANVLTF.